Sequencing of this T cell receptor (beta chain) was carried out in a study of cytomegalovirus exposure and HLA in healthy donors. Looking at the study overall: Some 80 million unique TCRs from HLA-typed donors were held in an early data release. The study, taken as a whole, reports: An analysis done earlier found most TCR beta V segments productive about 87% or about 30% of the time. The Asian-associated ancestry cluster reportedly had fewer N-insertions than the approximately 670-donor mean in a later analysis.

The PCR was carried out with 60 Vbeta primers and 13 Jbeta primers. The assay was immunoSEQ multiplex PCR, and TCRdb's table has in-frame clones only and misses some. The data show roughly 80,000 clones, with approximately 81% seen just once and around 6.4% held by the top ten. The donors were healthy bone marrow donors. The sample holds a few counts of this clone. What it binds is unknown. The CDR3 sequence is 15 residues long. CDR1 MGHRA and CDR2 YSYEKL come from the germline V gene. V was trimmed by 5 bases and J by 5 bases, leaving 16 bases between them. The origin of this receptor is a woman aged 45-65 years in good health and CMV-seropositive. The chain uses TRBV4-1 and TRBJ1-5; D perhaps matches TRBD1 (5 bases). What was sequenced was PBMCs. The DNA of the CDR3 is TGCGCCAGCAGCTTAAGGACGGGAGGGGATCAGCCCCAGCATTTT. The encoded protein is CASSLRTGGDQPQHF.